A selection of T cell receptor beta chains follows, all from one sample in a study of blood T cells in healthy people across ages. TCRdb analysed the 5' RACE reads with MiXCR anew, one entry per CDR3 protein. This sample has approximately 850,000 distinct CDR3 sequences, with more than 40% found just once. Source material: blood. Receptors were obtained from a man aged 60 to 75 in good health. Each CDR3 is given with its conserved first and last residue. The D gene is left open where the match is weak. Rows give clone size only sometimes, using once, few, many, or a class for an expanded clone.

v_call: TRBV20-1
j_call: TRBJ2-1
clone_size: few
d_call: .
cdr3_length: 14
cdr3_aa: CSGNSDIPYNEQFF
cdr3_nt: TGCAGTGGGAATAGCGACATCCCCTACAATGAGCAGTTCTTC

v_call: TRBV29-1
j_call: TRBJ2-7
clone_size: .
d_call: TRBD1
cdr3_length: 14
cdr3_aa: CSVEENRGSYEQYF
cdr3_nt: TGCAGCGTTGAAGAAAACAGGGGTTCCTACGAGCAGTACTTC

v_call: TRBV7-2
j_call: TRBJ2-7
clone_size: .
d_call: .
cdr3_length: 15
cdr3_aa: CASSRRESRNYEQYF
cdr3_nt: TGTGCCAGCAGCCGAAGGGAGTCCCGGAACTACGAGCAGTACTTC

v_call: TRBV5-1
j_call: TRBJ2-1
clone_size: once
d_call: .
cdr3_length: 14
cdr3_aa: CASTVGPSGNEQFF
cdr3_nt: TGCGCCAGCACAGTAGGGCCCTCGGGAAATGAGCAGTTCTTC

v_call: TRBV4-1
j_call: TRBJ2-7
clone_size: .
d_call: .
cdr3_length: 16
cdr3_aa: CASSQFTRVIPYEQYF
cdr3_nt: TGCGCCAGCAGCCAATTTACACGCGTCATCCCCTACGAGCAGTACTTC

v_call: TRBV7-2
j_call: TRBJ2-7
clone_size: few
d_call: .
cdr3_length: 15
cdr3_aa: CASSLDRLDFYEQYF
cdr3_nt: TGTGCCAGCAGCTTAGATCGTTTGGATTTCTACGAGCAGTACTTC

v_call: TRBV7-9
j_call: TRBJ2-2
clone_size: .
d_call: .
cdr3_length: 15
cdr3_aa: CASSFYGVNTGELFF
cdr3_nt: TGTGCCAGCAGCTTCTACGGGGTGAACACCGGGGAGCTGTTTTTT

v_call: TRBV7-2
j_call: TRBJ2-5
clone_size: .
d_call: TRBD2
cdr3_length: 17
cdr3_aa: CASGPRLAGVRQETQYF
cdr3_nt: TGTGCCAGCGGACCACGACTAGCGGGGGTCCGACAAGAGACCCAGTACTTC

v_call: TRBV7-6
j_call: TRBJ2-7
clone_size: many
d_call: .
cdr3_length: 13
cdr3_aa: CASSLGGWNEQYF
cdr3_nt: TGTGCCAGCAGCTTAGGGGGCTGGAACGAGCAGTACTTC

v_call: TRBV9
j_call: TRBJ2-1
clone_size: .
d_call: .
cdr3_length: 13
cdr3_aa: CASSAHREGEQFF
cdr3_nt: TGTGCCAGCAGCGCACACAGGGAGGGTGAGCAGTTCTTC

v_call: TRBV5-6
j_call: TRBJ2-3
clone_size: few
d_call: TRBD2
cdr3_length: 15
cdr3_aa: CASSLMRAGGPAQYF
cdr3_nt: TGTGCCAGCAGCTTGATGCGGGCGGGGGGGCCCGCGCAGTATTTT

v_call: TRBV7-9
j_call: TRBJ2-3
clone_size: .
d_call: TRBD2
cdr3_length: 18
cdr3_aa: CASSLVRSGGISTDTQYF
cdr3_nt: TGTGCCAGCAGCTTAGTTCGTAGCGGGGGGATTAGCACAGATACGCAGTATTTT

v_call: TRBV2
j_call: TRBJ2-7
clone_size: many
d_call: .
cdr3_length: 11
cdr3_aa: CASSAGYEQYF
cdr3_nt: TGTGCCAGCAGCGCGGGCTACGAGCAGTACTTC

v_call: TRBV7-2
j_call: TRBJ2-7
clone_size: .
d_call: .
cdr3_length: 15
cdr3_aa: CASSLASSNTYEQYF
cdr3_nt: TGTGCCAGCAGCTTAGCCTCCAGTAACACCTACGAGCAGTACTTC

v_call: TRBV28
j_call: TRBJ2-5
clone_size: few
d_call: TRBD2
cdr3_length: 15
cdr3_aa: CASSLKRGVQETQYF
cdr3_nt: TGTGCCAGCAGTTTAAAGCGGGGGGTCCAAGAGACCCAGTACTTC

v_call: TRBV5-1
j_call: TRBJ2-1
clone_size: .
d_call: .
cdr3_length: 16
cdr3_aa: CASSLRQASSYNEQFF
cdr3_nt: TGCGCCAGCAGCTTGAGACAGGCGTCTTCCTACAATGAGCAGTTCTTC

v_call: TRBV5-1
j_call: TRBJ2-1
clone_size: .
d_call: .
cdr3_length: 17
cdr3_aa: CASSLAETDSSYNEQFF
cdr3_nt: TGCGCCAGCAGCTTGGCGGAAACCGATAGCTCCTACAATGAGCAGTTCTTC

v_call: TRBV10-1
j_call: TRBJ2-5
clone_size: few
d_call: .
cdr3_length: 14
cdr3_aa: CASRLLQGGETQYF
cdr3_nt: TGCGCCAGCAGACTCCTACAGGGAGGGGAGACCCAGTACTTC

v_call: TRBV29-1
j_call: TRBJ1-5
clone_size: few
d_call: .
cdr3_length: 13
cdr3_aa: CSVVEGWDQPQHF
cdr3_nt: TGCAGCGTTGTAGAGGGGTGGGATCAGCCCCAGCATTTT

v_call: TRBV29-1
j_call: TRBJ1-5
clone_size: many
d_call: .
cdr3_length: 13
cdr3_aa: CSVGQGLNQPQHF
cdr3_nt: TGCAGCGTGGGGCAGGGTCTCAATCAGCCCCAGCATTTT

v_call: TRBV20-1
j_call: TRBJ2-1
clone_size: .
d_call: TRBD2
cdr3_length: 14
cdr3_aa: CSAPRLAETNEQFF
cdr3_nt: TGCAGTGCCCCACGGCTAGCGGAGACCAATGAGCAGTTCTTC

v_call: TRBV4-1
j_call: TRBJ1-6
clone_size: .
d_call: .
cdr3_length: 17
cdr3_aa: CASSQNTAGYYNSPLHF
cdr3_nt: TGCGCCAGCAGCCAAAACACTGCCGGTTATTATAATTCACCCCTCCACTTT

v_call: TRBV5-1
j_call: TRBJ2-1
clone_size: .
d_call: .
cdr3_length: 14
cdr3_aa: CASTTSGSYNEQFF
cdr3_nt: TGCGCCAGCACGACGAGCGGCTCCTACAATGAGCAGTTCTTC

v_call: TRBV4-3
j_call: TRBJ1-2
clone_size: .
d_call: .
cdr3_length: 18
cdr3_aa: CASSQERRQVPANYGYTF
cdr3_nt: TGCGCCAGCAGCCAAGAAAGGAGACAGGTGCCCGCTAACTATGGCTACACCTTC

v_call: TRBV6-6
j_call: TRBJ1-1
clone_size: .
d_call: .
cdr3_length: 14
cdr3_aa: CASSYAGTDTEAFF
cdr3_nt: TGTGCCAGCAGTTACGCTGGGACGGACACTGAAGCTTTCTTT

v_call: TRBV29-1
j_call: TRBJ2-3
clone_size: few
d_call: TRBD1
cdr3_length: 14
cdr3_aa: CSVVRDRGSDTQYF
cdr3_nt: TGCAGCGTAGTCCGGGACAGGGGATCAGATACGCAGTATTTT

v_call: TRBV6-5
j_call: TRBJ1-1
clone_size: few
d_call: .
cdr3_length: 12
cdr3_aa: CASRPQGMRAFF
cdr3_nt: TGTGCCAGCAGACCACAGGGAATGCGAGCTTTCTTT

v_call: TRBV6-1
j_call: TRBJ2-1
clone_size: .
d_call: TRBD2
cdr3_length: 15
cdr3_aa: CASSTRTRSQHEQFF
cdr3_nt: TGTGCCAGCAGTACCCGGACTAGATCCCAACATGAGCAGTTCTTC

v_call: TRBV27
j_call: TRBJ2-7
clone_size: few
d_call: .
cdr3_length: 15
cdr3_aa: CASSRVTIAPYEQYF
cdr3_nt: TGTGCCAGCAGTAGAGTAACGATTGCCCCCTACGAGCAGTACTTC

v_call: TRBV3-1
j_call: TRBJ1-1
clone_size: .
d_call: .
cdr3_length: 17
cdr3_aa: CASSQEPFQGIATEAFF
cdr3_nt: TGTGCCAGCAGCCAAGAGCCATTTCAGGGGATAGCGACTGAAGCTTTCTTT

v_call: TRBV7-8
j_call: TRBJ2-1
clone_size: .
d_call: TRBD1
cdr3_length: 16
cdr3_aa: CASSIRTGSSYNEQFF
cdr3_nt: TGTGCCAGCAGCATACGGACAGGTAGCTCCTACAATGAGCAGTTCTTC

v_call: TRBV29-1
j_call: TRBJ2-3
clone_size: .
d_call: TRBD2
cdr3_length: 16
cdr3_aa: CSGLGTSGASTDTQYF
cdr3_nt: TGCAGCGGCCTCGGGACTAGCGGGGCTAGCACAGATACGCAGTATTTT

v_call: TRBV12-3/TRBV12-4
j_call: TRBJ1-5
clone_size: few
d_call: .
cdr3_length: 13
cdr3_aa: CASSRLGNQPQHF
cdr3_nt: TGTGCCAGCAGCCGTTTGGGCAATCAGCCCCAGCATTTT

v_call: TRBV28
j_call: TRBJ1-1
clone_size: few
d_call: .
cdr3_length: 12
cdr3_aa: CASSPRVAEAFF
cdr3_nt: TGTGCCAGCAGTCCTCGGGTTGCTGAAGCTTTCTTT

v_call: TRBV10-3
j_call: TRBJ2-7
clone_size: .
d_call: .
cdr3_length: 14
cdr3_aa: CAIKTPGASYEQYF
cdr3_nt: TGTGCCATTAAAACCCCAGGGGCCTCCTACGAGCAGTACTTC

v_call: TRBV7-7
j_call: TRBJ2-3
clone_size: .
d_call: TRBD2
cdr3_length: 17
cdr3_aa: CASSLGAGGINTDTQYF
cdr3_nt: TGTGCTAGCAGCTTAGGCGCGGGGGGGATTAACACAGATACGCAGTATTTT

v_call: TRBV29-1
j_call: TRBJ1-2
clone_size: .
d_call: .
cdr3_length: 10
cdr3_aa: CSVMETGYTF
cdr3_nt: TGCAGCGTTATGGAGACTGGCTACACCTTC

v_call: TRBV6-5
j_call: TRBJ2-1
clone_size: .
d_call: .
cdr3_length: 15
cdr3_aa: CASSYRTGARDEQFF
cdr3_nt: TGTGCCAGCAGTTACAGGACGGGGGCTAGGGATGAGCAGTTCTTC

v_call: TRBV10-3
j_call: TRBJ2-3
clone_size: .
d_call: TRBD2
cdr3_length: 15
cdr3_aa: CAISRTSGAIDTQYF
cdr3_nt: TGTGCCATCAGTAGGACTAGCGGGGCTATAGATACGCAGTATTTT

v_call: TRBV6-6
j_call: TRBJ2-5
clone_size: .
d_call: .
cdr3_length: 11
cdr3_aa: CASSARVTQYF
cdr3_nt: TGTGCCAGCAGTGCCCGGGTGACCCAGTACTTC

v_call: TRBV28
j_call: TRBJ2-5
clone_size: few
d_call: TRBD1
cdr3_length: 15
cdr3_aa: CASSSNDRAQETQYF
cdr3_nt: TGTGCCAGCAGTTCAAATGACAGGGCCCAAGAGACCCAGTACTTC

v_call: TRBV20-1
j_call: TRBJ1-2
clone_size: .
d_call: .
cdr3_length: 12
cdr3_aa: CSAPGTFYGYTF
cdr3_nt: TGCAGTGCGCCCGGGACGTTCTATGGCTACACCTTC

v_call: TRBV24-1
j_call: TRBJ2-1
clone_size: .
d_call: TRBD1
cdr3_length: 16
cdr3_aa: CATSDLMTGSVNEQFF
cdr3_nt: TGTGCCACCAGTGATTTGATGACAGGGTCTGTCAATGAGCAGTTCTTC

v_call: TRBV9
j_call: TRBJ2-7
clone_size: .
d_call: .
cdr3_length: 14
cdr3_aa: CASSVSPDTYEQYF
cdr3_nt: TGTGCCAGCAGCGTAAGCCCAGATACCTACGAGCAGTACTTC

v_call: TRBV14
j_call: TRBJ2-3
clone_size: once
d_call: .
cdr3_length: 15
cdr3_aa: CASSPSGLTQHTQYF
cdr3_nt: TGTGCCAGCAGCCCCAGCGGACTCACACAACATACGCAGTATTTT

v_call: TRBV10-3
j_call: TRBJ1-2
clone_size: .
d_call: TRBD1
cdr3_length: 14
cdr3_aa: CAIRQGTANYGYTF
cdr3_nt: TGTGCCATCAGACAGGGGACAGCTAACTATGGCTACACCTTC

v_call: TRBV6-2/TRBV6-3
j_call: TRBJ2-1
clone_size: .
d_call: .
cdr3_length: 12
cdr3_aa: CASSNLHNEQFF
cdr3_nt: TGTGCCAGCAGTAACCTCCACAATGAGCAGTTCTTC

v_call: TRBV6-5
j_call: TRBJ1-2
clone_size: .
d_call: TRBD1
cdr3_length: 13
cdr3_aa: CASSPQGAVSYTF
cdr3_nt: TGTGCCAGCAGTCCGCAGGGGGCGGTAAGCTACACCTTC

v_call: TRBV7-2
j_call: TRBJ2-7
clone_size: once
d_call: TRBD2
cdr3_length: 15
cdr3_aa: CASSLRGGAGREQYF
cdr3_nt: TGTGCCAGCAGCTTACGCGGGGGGGCCGGGCGCGAGCAGTACTTC

v_call: TRBV6-5
j_call: TRBJ1-5
clone_size: .
d_call: .
cdr3_length: 15
cdr3_aa: CASHIGIPSNQPQHF
cdr3_nt: TGTGCCAGCCACATCGGGATCCCAAGCAATCAGCCCCAGCATTTT

v_call: TRBV9
j_call: TRBJ2-7
clone_size: .
d_call: .
cdr3_length: 14
cdr3_aa: CASSVGSFPYEQYF
cdr3_nt: TGTGCCAGCAGCGTAGGGTCCTTTCCCTACGAGCAGTACTTC